These 26 T cell receptor beta chains share one sample of origin, sequenced in a study of blood T cell repertoires in COVID-19. TCRdb's table, derived via immunoSEQ multiplex PCR, lists solely in-frame clones and lacks some. The table shows about 61,000 clones, with about nine tenths occurring only once. Sequenced: peripheral blood. The receptors were gathered from a woman between 50 and 59 years old with active or convalescent COVID-19.

The chain recombines TRBV3-1 (or the pseudogene TRBV3-2) with TRBJ1-4; TRBD1 agrees at 9 bases. CDR1 and CDR2 from the germline V gene are LGHDT and YNNKEL (reference sequence). V lost 6 bases to trimming and J lost 10 bases; unmatched junction nucleotides: 6. The CDR3 is 13 amino acids. Here the CDR3 DNA reads TGTGCCAGCAGGGGGGAGGGACAGGGAAAACTGTTTTTT. Its translation is CASRGEGQGKLFF.

The V call is TRBV7-9, the J call TRBJ1-3, with 8 bases identical to TRBD1. The germline V gene encodes CDR1 SEHNR and CDR2 FQNEAQ (reference sequence). CDR3 length: 16 amino acids. The V segment lost 5 bases and the J segment 0 bases; nucleotides outside the gene matches: 6. In DNA form, the CDR3 reads TGTGCCAGCAGCCCACGGACAGGGAACTCTGGAAACACCATATATTTT. Translating it yields CASSPRTGNSGNTIYF.

V gene TRBV12-5 combines with J gene TRBJ1-1; weak D call: TRBD1 (6 bases). Per germline, CDR1 LGHNT and CDR2 FRNRAP. The CDR3 has 15 residues. V was cut by 6 bases and J by 1 base, with 15 bases left in between. CDR3 sequence (DNA): TGTGCTAGTGGGTTAGCCGGGACACCGAACACTGAAGCTTTCTTT. Its protein is CASGLAGTPNTEAFF.

The CDR3, as DNA: TGCAGCGTGACAGGGGGTCCCAGTTATTTACCTAACTATGGCTACACCTTC. Amino acid sequence: CSVTGGPSYLPNYGYTF. The V call is TRBV29-1, the J call TRBJ1-2, with TRBD1 identical over 9 bases. The germline gives CDR1 SQVTM, CDR2 ANQGSEA. J gave up 0 bases and V 6 bases, and 14 bases lay outside the gene matches. The CDR3 has 17 residues. Combining the CDR3 with reference TRBV29-1 and TRBJ1-2 gives the whole variable domain SAVISQKPSRDICQRGTSLTIQCQVDSQVTMMFWYRQQPGQSLTLIATANQGSEATYESGFVIDKFPISRPNLTFSTLTVSNMSPEDSSIYLCSVTGGPSYLPNYGYTFGSGTRLTVV.

This clone showed up just once. The genes are TRBV7-8 and TRBJ2-1, with 9 positions matching TRBD2. With V trimmed by 2 bases and J by 14 bases, 10 bases remained unmatched. Germline V lookup: CDR1 SGHVS, CDR2 FQNEAQ. The CDR3 has 14 residues. CDR3 amino acids: CASSLKGVGTSKFF. The CDR3 DNA reads as TGTGCCAGCAGCTTAAAAGGGGTCGGGACTAGCAAGTTCTTC. Combining the CDR3 with reference TRBV7-8 and TRBJ2-1 gives the whole variable domain GAGVSQSPRYKVAKRGQDVALRCDPISGHVSLFWYQQALGQGPEFLTYFQNEAQLDKSGLPSDRFFAERPEGSVSTLKIQRTQQEDSAVYLCASSLKGVGTSKFFGPGTRLTVL.

The chain carries TRBV2 and TRBJ2-5; TRBD2 might be the D (7 bases). Germline V gene sequence: CDR1 SNHLY, CDR2 FYNNEI. CDR3 length equals 15 residues. With 3 bases removed from V and 3 bases from J, the gap between germline ends came to 14 bases. The CDR3 loop is CASSEGGAREETQYF. The DNA of the CDR3 is TGTGCCAGCAGTGAGGGGGGGGCGCGGGAAGAGACCCAGTACTTC. The full variable domain, its missing parts supplied by reference TRBV2 and TRBJ2-5, is EPEVTQTPSHQVTQMGQEVILRCVPISNHLYFYWYRQILGQKVEFLVSFYNNEISEKSEIFDDQFSVERPDGSNFTLKIRSTKLEDSAMYFCASSEGGAREETQYFGPGTRLLVL.

The V gene is TRBV23-1, the J gene TRBJ2-2; 8 bases are shared with TRBD1. Being an ORF, TRBV23-1 has a function that is uncertain. This CDR3 has 14 residues. The trim removed 7 bases at V and 4 bases at J, leaving 5 bases unmatched. Here the CDR3 reads CASIGQGGTGELFF. The CDR3 bases are TGCGCCAGCATTGGACAGGGTGGCACCGGGGAGCTGTTTTTT.

V usage is TRBV15 and J usage is TRBJ2-3, with TRBD2 identical over 15 bases. Per germline, CDR1 LNHNV and CDR2 YYDKDF (reference sequence). V shed 1 base and J 6 bases; nucleotides not matched to a gene: 2. This CDR3 has 16 amino acids. The CDR3 is CATSRAGTSGRDTQYF. Written as DNA, the CDR3 is TGTGCCACCAGCAGAGCCGGGACTAGCGGGAGGGATACGCAGTATTTT.

This chain's CDR3 is CSVGQEGQGGYTF. The DNA for the CDR3 is TGCAGCGTTGGTCAGGAGGGACAGGGAGGCTACACCTTC. The chain carries TRBV29-1 and TRBJ1-2, with 9 bases identical to TRBD1. This CDR3 contains 13 residues. Germline V gene data show CDR1 as SQVTM and CDR2 as ANQGSEA. J was trimmed by 8 bases and V by 4 bases; bases with no gene match: 8.

The CDR3 sequence: CASSLTPGQYTGELFF. The CDR3 DNA is TGTGCCAGCAGCTTGACGCCGGGACAGTACACCGGGGAGCTGTTTTTT. The genes are TRBV5-5 and TRBJ2-2, with 7 bases that match TRBD1. Germline V gene data show CDR1 as SGHKS and CDR2 as YYEKEE (reference sequence). This CDR3 comprises 16 residues. V lost 1 base to trimming and J lost 3 bases; unmatched junction nucleotides: 6.

The table lists this clone with a few counts. This chain joins TRBV5-1 and TRBJ2-2; D possibly corresponds to TRBD2 (6 bases). This CDR3 is built from 15 residues. Germline-derived CDR1 and CDR2 are SGHRS and YFSETQ. V was trimmed by 4 bases and J by 1 base, leaving 11 bases between them. The CDR3 DNA sequence: TGCGCCAGCAGCCTCATGGGGGGGAACACCGGGGAGCTGTTTTTT. Amino acid sequence: CASSLMGGNTGELFF.

The chain joins TRBV3-1 (or the pseudogene TRBV3-2) to TRBJ2-3, with D possibly matching TRBD2 (5 bases). There are 15 residues in the CDR3. Germline values: CDR1 LGHDT, CDR2 YNNKEL (reference sequence). The V end lost 2 bases, the J end lost 3 bases, and 12 bases lay between the germline ends. CDR3 sequence reads: CASSQFLADTDTQYF. The DNA of the CDR3 is TGTGCCAGCAGCCAATTCCTAGCCGATACAGATACGCAGTATTTT.

The chain joins TRBV5-1 to TRBJ2-7; D is perhaps TRBD1 (5 bases). Looked up from germline, CDR1 is SGHRS and CDR2 is YFSETQ. This CDR3 has 15 residues. V lost 4 bases and J lost 2, with 16 bases in between. CDR3 DNA: TGCGCCAGCAGCACCATGACAGCTTCGGCCTACGAGCAGTACTTC. Its protein product is CASSTMTASAYEQYF.

The chain carries TRBV20-1 and TRBJ1-5; D unclear. V was pared by 3 bases and J by 4 bases, with 7 bases between. The CDR3 runs 12 residues. Germline loops: CDR1 DFQATT, CDR2 SNEGSKA (reference sequence). The CDR3: CSASRLNQPQHF. For the CDR3, the DNA is TGCAGTGCTAGTCGACTGAATCAGCCCCAGCATTTT.

This clone has just one count. The V and J genes are TRBV5-1 and TRBJ2-5; a possible D gene is TRBD1 (5 bases). The CDR3 consists of 15 residues. Between the trimmed V and J ends, which lost 0 bases and 2 bases, there was a span of 11 bases. Looked up from germline, CDR1 is SGHRS and CDR2 is YFSETQ. The chain's CDR3 is CASSLDGRDQETQYF. In nucleotides, the CDR3 is TGCGCCAGCAGCTTGGATGGCAGGGATCAAGAGACCCAGTACTTC.

V usage is TRBV19 and J usage is TRBJ1-5; TRBD1 matches at 7 bases. Germline CDR1 and CDR2: LNHDA and SQIVND (reference sequence). This CDR3 region has 14 residues. The J segment lost 6 bases and the V segment lost 2 bases, leaving 4 bases of the junction unmatched. The CDR3 DNA reads as TGTGCCAGTAGTATAAGGGACAGAAGTCAGCCCCAGCATTTT. This encodes CASSIRDRSQPQHF.

This chain links TRBV19 with TRBJ2-4; 7 bases match TRBD1. Germline assignment: CDR1 LNHDA and CDR2 SQIVND (reference sequence). This CDR3 region has 18 residues. The V segment lost 4 bases and the J segment 4 bases; nucleotides outside the gene matches: 16. In DNA form, the CDR3 reads TGTGCCAGTAGTAACCAAGCTCCCCTCGGGACAGTAAAAAACATTCAGTACTTC. Protein sequence: CASSNQAPLGTVKNIQYF.

This chain connects TRBV7-3 to TRBJ2-1, with TRBD2 matching over 9 bases. CDR3 length: 15 residues. CDR1 and CDR2 from the germline V gene are SGHTA and FQGTGA. V was clipped by 3 bases and J by 4 bases; unmatched bases: 4. The CDR3: CASSLGTSGYNEQFF. The DNA of the CDR3 is TGTGCCAGCAGCTTGGGAACTAGCGGGTACAATGAGCAGTTCTTC.

This clone was seen a few times. This sequence joins TRBV9 and TRBJ1-3, with 7 positions matching TRBD1. Germline values: CDR1 SGDLS, CDR2 YYNGEE. The CDR3 has 16 amino acids. Trimming took 0 bases from V and 4 from J; bases not matched to a gene: 7. The CDR3 DNA reads TGTGCCAGCAGCGTAGCCGGACAGGTTTTAGGAAACACCATATATTTT. It translates to CASSVAGQVLGNTIYF.

The chain joins TRBV6-6 to TRBJ2-1, with TRBD1 identical over 7 bases. The CDR3 covers 13 residues. The V gene's germline CDR1 is MNHNY and CDR2 SVGAGI (reference sequence). After removal of 7 bases from V and 7 bases from J, the junction contained 7 bases not matched to a gene. This chain's CDR3 is CASTLTGANEQFF. The CDR3 region has the DNA TGTGCCAGCACCCTTACAGGGGCAAATGAGCAGTTCTTC.

This chain joins TRBV5-1 and TRBJ1-4; D remains unclear. The CDR3 runs to 16 residues. V dropped 2 bases and J dropped 2 bases, with 13 bases sitting between them. Germline V gives CDR1 SGHRS, CDR2 YFSETQ. The CDR3 sequence: CASSFGMGATNEKLFF. CDR3 coding DNA: TGCGCCAGCAGCTTTGGTATGGGCGCCACTAATGAAAAACTGTTTTTT.

V is TRBV5-4 and J is TRBJ2-5, with 9 bases matching TRBD2. CDR1 SGHNT and CDR2 YYREEE come from the germline V gene (reference sequence). The J segment lost 5 bases and the V segment lost 4 bases, leaving 6 bases of the junction unmatched. The CDR3 sequence is 14 residues long. The CDR3 is CASSILAGDETQYF. CDR3 coding DNA: TGTGCCAGCAGCATCTTAGCGGGAGATGAGACCCAGTACTTC.

The chain uses TRBV6-4 and TRBJ2-7; 10 bases agree with TRBD2. Germline V gene sequence: CDR1 MRHNA, CDR2 SNTAGT. The V segment lost 6 bases and the J segment 2 bases; nucleotides outside the gene matches: 16. The CDR3 has 18 residues. CDR3 in DNA: TGTGCCAGCAGGGGAACTAGCGGGAATACCGGGGCCACCTACGAGCAGTACTTC. This translates into CASRGTSGNTGATYEQYF.

The chain couples TRBV24-1 to TRBJ2-7; 7 bases align to TRBD2. The CDR3 sequence is 15 residues long. The junction had 7 bases not matched to a gene; V was cut back by 4 bases and J by 2 bases. CDR1 KGHDR and CDR2 SFDVKD come from the germline V gene. Here the CDR3 DNA reads TGTGCCACCAGTGACGCACTAGCGAGTACCTACGAGCAGTACTTC. It translates to CATSDALASTYEQYF.

The V and J genes are TRBV19 and TRBJ2-1; TRBD1 aligns across 7 bases. With 0 bases clipped from V and 2 bases from J, the junction kept 4 bases outside the gene matches. Germline V gene sequence: CDR1 LNHDA, CDR2 SQIVND (reference sequence). The CDR3 loop spans 16 amino acids. The CDR3 DNA reads as TGTGCCAGTAGTATAGATCGAGGGGGCCCCTACAATGAGCAGTTCTTC. Its protein is CASSIDRGGPYNEQFF.

The chain is built from TRBV3-1 (or the pseudogene TRBV3-2) and TRBJ2-7; 7 bases agree with TRBD2. The CDR3 sequence is 15 residues long. Germline CDR1 LGHDT, CDR2 YNNKEL (reference sequence). Unmatched junction bases numbered 10, after V lost 1 base and J lost 7 bases. Written as DNA, the CDR3 is TGTGCCAGCAGCCAAGTGGGTGTAAGCGGGGAGGAGCAGTACTTC. Its protein is CASSQVGVSGEEQYF.